These 5 T cell receptor beta chains share one sample of origin, sequenced in a study of Graves' ophthalmopathy and Graves' hyperthyroidism listed by TCRdb under 2018. Sequenced on an Illumina HiSeq 2000. For repertoire sequencing, the TCR beta CDR3 regions were amplified from RNA transcripts. The first round was an RT-PCR using HTBI primers with the Qiagen OneStep RT-PCR kit, and this first round was followed by a second-round multiplex PCR, then size selection and purification. TCRdb's own reprocessing of the public reads used fastp at Q25 and MiXCR and kept productive beta chains. For every CDR3 protein sequence, its rows merge into one entry that carries the most common genes and DNA. The sample has about 380,000 distinct CDR3 sequences on record, just over 15% of them singletons. Clones ranked in the top ten supply roughly 7% of the sample. Specimen: peripheral blood. The receptor source for this set is a woman in her late teens or twenties with stable Graves' hyperthyroidism. Donor details come from another sample of the same person, matched by shared clones.

The chain couples TRBV5-1 to TRBJ2-5; TRBD2 might be the D (5 bases). The V end was cut by 0 bases, the J end by 5 bases, with 14 bases between. The CDR3 length is 15 residues. The germline V gene encodes CDR1 SGHRS and CDR2 YFSETQ. Written as DNA, the CDR3 is TGCGCCAGCAGCTTGGCCTCTGTCGGGGTGGAGACCCAGTACTTC. It translates to CASSLASVGVETQYF.

This clonotype was seen once. The chain recombines TRBV29-1 with TRBJ2-7; 9 nucleotides match TRBD2. Germline CDR1 SQVTM, CDR2 ANQGSEA. V gave up 4 bases and J gave up 7 bases; unmatched junction bases: 11. The CDR3 contains 14 residues. DNA of the CDR3: TGCAGCGTTGTGGCTAGCGGGGATCCCATGGAGCAGTACTTC. It encodes CSVVASGDPMEQYF.

This clonotype was seen many times. CDR3 sequence: CASSEWNRGEQYF. The CDR3 region has the DNA TGTGCCAGCAGTGAATGGAACCGGGGCGAGCAGTACTTC. The rearrangement links TRBV6-1 to TRBJ2-7, with TRBD2 as a possible D gene (5 bases). The germline V gene has CDR1 MNHNS and CDR2 SASEGT. The CDR3 is made up of 13 amino acids. The V and J ends lost 2 bases and 6 bases respectively, with 11 bases between them.

This clonotype came up many times. This CDR3 reads CASSLGVTGSPLHF. The CDR3, as DNA: TGTGCCAGCAGTTTAGGGGTTACGGGTTCACCCCTCCACTTT. This chain connects TRBV28 to TRBJ1-6; D is unresolved. Between the trimmed V and J ends, which lost 2 bases and 9 bases, there was a span of 11 bases. Germline V gene data show CDR1 as MDHEN and CDR2 as SYDVKM. The CDR3 consists of 14 residues.

This clonotype appeared many times. The V call is TRBV6-1, the J call TRBJ2-2; 7 nucleotides align to TRBD1. Germline-derived CDR1 and CDR2 are MNHNS and SASEGT. V lost 4 bases, J lost 8 bases, and 7 bases stayed unmatched. This CDR3 is 14 amino acids long. The CDR3 DNA sequence: TGTGCCAGCAGTGGCCAACAGGGGTCAGGGGAGCTGTTTTTT. Translated, it gives CASSGQQGSGELFF.